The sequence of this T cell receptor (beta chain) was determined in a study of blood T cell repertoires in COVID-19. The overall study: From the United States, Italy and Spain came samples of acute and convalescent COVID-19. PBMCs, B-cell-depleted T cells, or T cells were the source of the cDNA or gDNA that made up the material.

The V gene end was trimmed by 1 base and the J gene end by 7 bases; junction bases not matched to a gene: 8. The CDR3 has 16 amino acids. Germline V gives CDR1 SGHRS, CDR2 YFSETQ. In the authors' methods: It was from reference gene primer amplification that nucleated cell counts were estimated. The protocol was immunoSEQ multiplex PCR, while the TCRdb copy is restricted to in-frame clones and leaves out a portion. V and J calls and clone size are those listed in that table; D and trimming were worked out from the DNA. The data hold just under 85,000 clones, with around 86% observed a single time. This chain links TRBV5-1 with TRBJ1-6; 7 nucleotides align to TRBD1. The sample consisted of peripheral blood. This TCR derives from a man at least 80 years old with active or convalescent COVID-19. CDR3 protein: CASSLTGAILNSPLHF. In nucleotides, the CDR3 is TGCGCCAGCAGCTTGACAGGGGCAATCCTCAATTCACCCCTCCACTTT.